This T cell receptor (beta chain) was recorded in a study of shared clonotypes between healthy human individuals. Broader study findings: Non-shared clonotypes were found to have lower generation probabilities than the clonotypes that were shared by all four of the sorted-subset donors. The researchers took only blood, and tissue repertoires probably look different.

Remarks on this clone: Its specificity is unknown.

Deep was the level used in running the assay. Here immunoSEQ multiplex PCR was the method, and the copy in TCRdb shows in-frame clones only, minus some. Found here are some 2 million clones, 95% of them singletons; the top ten hold approximately 0.13%. J gave up 0 bases and V 8 bases, and 4 bases lay outside the gene matches. The CDR3 extends over 16 amino acids. The germline V gene encodes CDR1 WSHSY and CDR2 SAAADI. The source of this sequence is a man between 18 and 29 years old in good health. The sample comprised naive CD4+ T cells sorted from blood. Described subset: CD45RA+ positively selected. The genes are TRBV10-2 and TRBJ2-2, with 12 bases fitting TRBD2. The CDR3 coding sequence is TGCGCCAGCCGGACTAGCGGGATTTCGAACACCGGGGAGCTGTTTTTT. Translation gives CASRTSGISNTGELFF.